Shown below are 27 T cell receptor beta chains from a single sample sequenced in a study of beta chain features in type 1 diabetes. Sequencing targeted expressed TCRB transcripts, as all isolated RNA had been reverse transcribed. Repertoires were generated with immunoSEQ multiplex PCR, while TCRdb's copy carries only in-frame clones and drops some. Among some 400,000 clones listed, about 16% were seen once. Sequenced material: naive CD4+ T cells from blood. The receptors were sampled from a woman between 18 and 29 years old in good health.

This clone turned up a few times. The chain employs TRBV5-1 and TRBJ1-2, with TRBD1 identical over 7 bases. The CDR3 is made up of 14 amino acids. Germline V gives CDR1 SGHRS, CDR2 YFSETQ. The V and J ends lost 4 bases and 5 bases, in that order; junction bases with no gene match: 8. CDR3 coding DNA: TGCGCCAGCAGCCAAGACAGGGAGCCTTATGGCTACACCTTC. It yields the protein CASSQDREPYGYTF. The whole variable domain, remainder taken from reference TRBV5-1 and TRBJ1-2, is KAGVTQTPRYLIKTRGQQVTLSCSPISGHRSVSWYQQTPGQGLQFLFEYFSETQRNKGNFPGRFSGRQFSNSRSEMNVSTLELGDSALYLCASSQDREPYGYTFGSGTRLTVV.

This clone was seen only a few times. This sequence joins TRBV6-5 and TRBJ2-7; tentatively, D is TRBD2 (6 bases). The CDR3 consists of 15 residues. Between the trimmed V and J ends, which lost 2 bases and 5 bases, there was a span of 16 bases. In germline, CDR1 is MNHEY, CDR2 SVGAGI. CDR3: CASSYAGRRMNEQYF. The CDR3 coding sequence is TGTGCCAGCAGTTACGCGGGGCGCCGGATGAACGAGCAGTACTTC.

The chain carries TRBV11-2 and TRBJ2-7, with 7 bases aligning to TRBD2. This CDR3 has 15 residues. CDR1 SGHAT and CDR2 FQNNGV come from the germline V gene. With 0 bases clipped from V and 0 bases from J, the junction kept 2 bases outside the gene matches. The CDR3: CASSLDGGSSYEQYF. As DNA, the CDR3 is TGTGCCAGCAGCTTAGATGGCGGGAGCTCCTACGAGCAGTACTTC.

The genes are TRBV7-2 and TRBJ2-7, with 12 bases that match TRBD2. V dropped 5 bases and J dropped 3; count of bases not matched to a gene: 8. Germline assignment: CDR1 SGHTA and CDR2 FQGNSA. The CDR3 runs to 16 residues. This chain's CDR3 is CASSKGLAGHFYEQYF. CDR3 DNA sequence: TGTGCCAGCAGCAAAGGACTAGCGGGACACTTCTACGAGCAGTACTTC.

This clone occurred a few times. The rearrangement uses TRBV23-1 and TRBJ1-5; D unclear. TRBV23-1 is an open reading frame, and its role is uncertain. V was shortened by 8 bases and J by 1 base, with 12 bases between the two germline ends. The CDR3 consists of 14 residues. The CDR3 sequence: CASLGSRSNQPQHF. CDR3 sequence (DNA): TGCGCCAGCTTGGGTAGCAGAAGCAATCAGCCCCAGCATTTT.

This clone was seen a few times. CDR3 nucleotide sequence: TGTGCCAGCAGCTTAGGAACCGGGACAGACAATCAGCCCCAGCATTTT. This codes for CASSLGTGTDNQPQHF. V and J are TRBV7-9 and TRBJ1-5; 7 bases agree with TRBD1. V lost 1 base, J lost 3 bases, and 6 bases stayed unmatched. Germline values: CDR1 SEHNR, CDR2 FQNEAQ (reference sequence). The CDR3 sequence is 16 residues long.

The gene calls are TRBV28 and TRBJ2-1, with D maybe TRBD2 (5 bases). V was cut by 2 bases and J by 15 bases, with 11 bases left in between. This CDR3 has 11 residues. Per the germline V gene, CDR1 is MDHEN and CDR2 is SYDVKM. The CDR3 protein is CASSLRSRAFF. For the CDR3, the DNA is TGTGCCAGCAGTTTAAGGTCGAGGGCGTTCTTC.

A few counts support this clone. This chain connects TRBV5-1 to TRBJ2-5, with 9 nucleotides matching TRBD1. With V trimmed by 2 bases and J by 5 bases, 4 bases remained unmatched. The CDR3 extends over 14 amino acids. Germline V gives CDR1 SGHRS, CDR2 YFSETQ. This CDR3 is CASSFGQGYETQYF. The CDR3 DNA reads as TGCGCCAGCAGCTTCGGACAGGGGTATGAGACCCAGTACTTC.

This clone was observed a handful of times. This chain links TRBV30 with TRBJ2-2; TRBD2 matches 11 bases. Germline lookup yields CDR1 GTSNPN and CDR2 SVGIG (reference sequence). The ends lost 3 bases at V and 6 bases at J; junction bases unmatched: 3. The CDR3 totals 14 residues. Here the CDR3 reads CAWRGLAVPGELFF. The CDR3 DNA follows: TGTGCCTGGAGGGGACTAGCGGTTCCCGGGGAGCTGTTTTTT.

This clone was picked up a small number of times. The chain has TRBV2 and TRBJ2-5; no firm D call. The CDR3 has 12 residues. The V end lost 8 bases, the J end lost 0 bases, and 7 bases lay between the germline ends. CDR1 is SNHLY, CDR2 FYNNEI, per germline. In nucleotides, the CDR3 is TGTGCCAGCGCGCGAAACCAAGAGACCCAGTACTTC. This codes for CASARNQETQYF. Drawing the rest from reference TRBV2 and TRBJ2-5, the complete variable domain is EPEVTQTPSHQVTQMGQEVILRCVPISNHLYFYWYRQILGQKVEFLVSFYNNEISEKSEIFDDQFSVERPDGSNFTLKIRSTKLEDSAMYFCASARNQETQYFGPGTRLLVL.

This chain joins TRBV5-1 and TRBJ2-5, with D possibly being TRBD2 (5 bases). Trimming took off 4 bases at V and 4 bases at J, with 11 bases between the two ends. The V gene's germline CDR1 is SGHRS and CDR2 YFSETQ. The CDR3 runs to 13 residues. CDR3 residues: CASSGSWAETQYF. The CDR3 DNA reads TGCGCCAGCAGCGGGAGTTGGGCAGAGACCCAGTACTTC.

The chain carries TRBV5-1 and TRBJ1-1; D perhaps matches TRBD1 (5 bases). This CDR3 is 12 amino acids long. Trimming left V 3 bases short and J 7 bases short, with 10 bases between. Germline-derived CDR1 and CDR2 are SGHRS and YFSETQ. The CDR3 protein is CASSWAGFEAFF. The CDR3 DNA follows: TGCGCCAGCAGCTGGGCAGGGTTTGAAGCTTTCTTT. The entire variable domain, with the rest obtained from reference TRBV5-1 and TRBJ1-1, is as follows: KAGVTQTPRYLIKTRGQQVTLSCSPISGHRSVSWYQQTPGQGLQFLFEYFSETQRNKGNFPGRFSGRQFSNSRSEMNVSTLELGDSALYLCASSWAGFEAFFGQGTRLTVV.

DNA of the CDR3: TGTGCCTGGAGTGTACGGGAGGGGTCGAGCACTGAAGCTTTCTTT. Translating gives CAWSVREGSSTEAFF. The chain carries TRBV30 and TRBJ1-1, with D possibly matching TRBD1 (5 bases). Germline values: CDR1 GTSNPN, CDR2 SVGIG (reference sequence). V was shortened by 0 bases and J by 4 bases, with 15 bases between the two germline ends. The CDR3 runs 15 residues.

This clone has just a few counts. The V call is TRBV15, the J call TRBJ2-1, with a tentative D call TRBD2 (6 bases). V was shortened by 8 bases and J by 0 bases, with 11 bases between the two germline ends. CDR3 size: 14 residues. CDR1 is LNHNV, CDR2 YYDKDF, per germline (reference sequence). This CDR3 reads CATLYSGSYNEQFF. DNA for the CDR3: TGTGCCACCTTGTATAGCGGCTCCTACAATGAGCAGTTCTTC. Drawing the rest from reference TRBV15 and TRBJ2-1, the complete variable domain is DAMVIQNPRYQVTQFGKPVTLSCSQTLNHNVMYWYQQKSSQAPKLLFHYYDKDFNNEADTPDNFQSRRPNTSFCFLDIRSPGLGDTAMYLCATLYSGSYNEQFFGPGTRLTVL.

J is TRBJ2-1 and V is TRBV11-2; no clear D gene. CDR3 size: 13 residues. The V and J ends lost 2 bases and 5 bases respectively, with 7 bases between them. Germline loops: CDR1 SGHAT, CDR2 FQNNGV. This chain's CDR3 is CASSLNPNNEQFF. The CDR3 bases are TGTGCCAGCAGCTTAAATCCTAACAATGAGCAGTTCTTC.

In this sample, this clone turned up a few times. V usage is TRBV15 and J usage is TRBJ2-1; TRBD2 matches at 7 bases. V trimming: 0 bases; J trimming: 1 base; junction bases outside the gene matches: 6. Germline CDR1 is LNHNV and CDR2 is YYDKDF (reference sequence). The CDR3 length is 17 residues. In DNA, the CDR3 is TGTGCCACCAGCAGAGATCCCGGCGGGAGTTCCTACAATGAGCAGTTCTTC. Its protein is CATSRDPGGSSYNEQFF.

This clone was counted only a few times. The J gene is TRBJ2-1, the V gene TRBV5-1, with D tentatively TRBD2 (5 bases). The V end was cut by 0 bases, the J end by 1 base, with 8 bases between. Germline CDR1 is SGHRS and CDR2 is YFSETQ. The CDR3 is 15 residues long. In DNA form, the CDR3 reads TGCGCCAGCAGCTTGGAATGGGAGTCCTACAATGAGCAGTTCTTC. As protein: CASSLEWESYNEQFF.

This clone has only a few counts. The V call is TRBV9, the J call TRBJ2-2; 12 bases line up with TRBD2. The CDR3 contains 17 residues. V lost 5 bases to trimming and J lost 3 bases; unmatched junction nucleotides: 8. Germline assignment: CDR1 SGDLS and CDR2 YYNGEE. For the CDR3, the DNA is TGTGCCAGCAGTGCCGCGACTAGCGGGAGACACACCGGGGAGCTGTTTTTT. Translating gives CASSAATSGRHTGELFF.

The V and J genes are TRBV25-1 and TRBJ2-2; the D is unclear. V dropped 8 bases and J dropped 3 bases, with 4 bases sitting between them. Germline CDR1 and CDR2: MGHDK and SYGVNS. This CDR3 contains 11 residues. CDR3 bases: TGTGCCAGCCGGGACACCGGGGAGCTGTTTTTT. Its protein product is CASRDTGELFF.

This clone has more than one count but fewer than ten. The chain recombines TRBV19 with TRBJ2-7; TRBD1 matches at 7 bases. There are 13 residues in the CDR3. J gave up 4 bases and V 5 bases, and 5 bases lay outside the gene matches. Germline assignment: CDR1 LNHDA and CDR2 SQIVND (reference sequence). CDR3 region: CASSSGQRYEQYF. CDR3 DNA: TGTGCCAGTAGTTCGGGACAGCGATACGAGCAGTACTTC.

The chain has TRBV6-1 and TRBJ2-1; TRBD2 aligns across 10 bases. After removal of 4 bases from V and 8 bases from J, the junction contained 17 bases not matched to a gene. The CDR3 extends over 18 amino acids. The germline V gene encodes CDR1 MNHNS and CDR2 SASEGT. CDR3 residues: CASSATRSTSGNRDEQFF. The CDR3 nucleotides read TGTGCCAGCAGTGCCACCCGAAGTACTAGCGGGAACCGGGATGAGCAGTTCTTC.

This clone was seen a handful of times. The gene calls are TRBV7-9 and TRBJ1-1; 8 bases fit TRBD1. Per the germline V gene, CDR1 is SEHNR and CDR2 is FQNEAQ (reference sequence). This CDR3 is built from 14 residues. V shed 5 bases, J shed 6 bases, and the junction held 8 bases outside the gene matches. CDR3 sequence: CASSRPDRGSEAFF. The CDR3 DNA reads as TGTGCCAGCAGCCGCCCTGACAGGGGCTCTGAAGCTTTCTTT.

The CDR3 region is CASSLEISGRYEQYF. In DNA, the CDR3 is TGTGCCAGCAGCTTAGAGATTAGCGGGAGATACGAGCAGTACTTC. The rearrangement links TRBV7-2 to TRBJ2-7, with 9 nucleotides matching TRBD2. Germline CDR1 SGHTA, CDR2 FQGNSA. The J segment lost 4 bases and the V segment lost 1 base, leaving 5 bases of the junction unmatched. This CDR3 is 15 amino acids long.

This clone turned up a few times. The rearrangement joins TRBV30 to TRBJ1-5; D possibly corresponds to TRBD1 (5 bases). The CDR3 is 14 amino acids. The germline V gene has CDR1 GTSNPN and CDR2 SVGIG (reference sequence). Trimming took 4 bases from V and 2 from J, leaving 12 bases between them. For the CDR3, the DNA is TGTGCCTGGAACGGGGGTCGGGGCAATCAGCCCCAGCATTTT. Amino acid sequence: CAWNGGRGNQPQHF. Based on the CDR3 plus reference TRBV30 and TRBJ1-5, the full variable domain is SQTIHQWPATLVQPVGSPLSLECTVEGTSNPNLYWYRQAAGRGLQLLFYSVGIGQISSEVPQNLSASRPQDRQFILSSKKLLLSDSGFYLCAWNGGRGNQPQHFGDGTRLSIL.

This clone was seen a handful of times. In DNA form, the CDR3 reads TGTGCCAGCAGCTTTCGGGTAGGAGGGAGGGTCACAGATACGCAGTATTTT. Its translation is CASSFRVGGRVTDTQYF. This rearrangement joins TRBV11-2 to TRBJ2-3, with TRBD2 matching 7 bases. This CDR3 contains 17 residues. The V gene end was trimmed by 3 bases and the J gene end by 2 bases; junction bases not matched to a gene: 11. Germline CDR1 and CDR2: SGHAT and FQNNGV.

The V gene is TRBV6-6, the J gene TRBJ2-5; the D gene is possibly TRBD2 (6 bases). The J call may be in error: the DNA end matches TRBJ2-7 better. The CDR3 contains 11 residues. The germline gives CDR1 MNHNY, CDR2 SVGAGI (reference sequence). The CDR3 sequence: CAFGSPYEQYF. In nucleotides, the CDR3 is TGTGCCTTCGGGAGCCCCTACGAGCAGTACTTC.

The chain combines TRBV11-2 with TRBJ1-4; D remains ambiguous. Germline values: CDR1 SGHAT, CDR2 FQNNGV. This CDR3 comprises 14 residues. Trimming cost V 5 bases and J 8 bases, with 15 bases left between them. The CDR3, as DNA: TGTGCCAGCAGCGCGATTGGGCAAGTGGAAAAACTGTTTTTT. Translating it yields CASSAIGQVEKLFF.